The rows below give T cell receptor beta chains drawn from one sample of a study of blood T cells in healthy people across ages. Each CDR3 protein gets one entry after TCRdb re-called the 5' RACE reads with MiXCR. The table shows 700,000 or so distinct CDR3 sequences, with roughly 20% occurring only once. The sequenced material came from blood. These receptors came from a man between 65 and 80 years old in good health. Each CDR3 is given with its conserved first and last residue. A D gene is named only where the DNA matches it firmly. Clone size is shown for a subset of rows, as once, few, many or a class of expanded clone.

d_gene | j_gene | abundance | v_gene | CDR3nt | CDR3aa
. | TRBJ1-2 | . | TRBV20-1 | TGCAGTGCTAGAGATATGTTCGGGACTTTCCATGGCTACACCTTC | CSARDMFGTFHGYTF
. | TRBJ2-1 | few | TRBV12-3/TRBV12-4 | TGTGCCAGCAGTTCCTTGGCGGCGGTCTCCTACAATGAGCAGTTCTTC | CASSSLAAVSYNEQFF
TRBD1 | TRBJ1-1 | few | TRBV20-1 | TGCAGTGCGCAGGGGGCTTCAAGCACTGAAGCTTTCTTT | CSAQGASSTEAFF
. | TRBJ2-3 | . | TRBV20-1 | TGCAGTGCTGACCCAACTGCGGACTCGGGTACGCAGTATTTT | CSADPTADSGTQYF
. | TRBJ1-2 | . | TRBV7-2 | TGTGCCAGCAGCTCCTCAGGGTTCTACGGCTACACCTTC | CASSSSGFYGYTF
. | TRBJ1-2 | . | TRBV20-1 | TGCAGTGCTACCCAGGGTCACAAGGGCTATGGCTACACCTTC | CSATQGHKGYGYTF
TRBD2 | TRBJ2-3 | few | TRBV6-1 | TGTGCCAGCACCCTGGCGGGAGCTCTGACAGATACGCAGTATTTT | CASTLAGALTDTQYF
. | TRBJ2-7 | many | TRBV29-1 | TGCAGCGTTCGGGGGCGGGACGAGCAGTACTTC | CSVRGRDEQYF
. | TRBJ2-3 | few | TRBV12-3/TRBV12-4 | TGTGCCAGCAATCAAGATCGGGGAAGCACAGATACGCAGTATTTT | CASNQDRGSTDTQYF
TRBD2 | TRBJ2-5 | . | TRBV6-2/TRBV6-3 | TGTGCCAGCAGTTATGGTAGCGGGGTTGGGACCCAGTACTTC | CASSYGSGVGTQYF
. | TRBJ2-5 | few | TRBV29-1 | TGCAGCGTCAGGGTGGGGGCAGCACAAGAGACCCAGTACTTC | CSVRVGAAQETQYF
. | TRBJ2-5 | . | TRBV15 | TGTGCCACCAGCAGAGATCTGCGAGGGGAGACCCAGTACTTC | CATSRDLRGETQYF
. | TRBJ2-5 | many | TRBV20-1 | TGCAGTGCTATAAGAGGCCCTCAAGAGACCCAGTACTTC | CSAIRGPQETQYF
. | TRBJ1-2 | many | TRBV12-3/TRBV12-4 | TGTGCCAGCAGTTTATCAGGTCGGAGTGGCTACACCTTC | CASSLSGRSGYTF
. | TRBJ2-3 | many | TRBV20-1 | TGCAGTGCTACCCGGGCAGATACGCAGTATTTT | CSATRADTQYF
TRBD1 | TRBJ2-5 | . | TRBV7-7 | TGTGCCAGCAGCCCGATCGCAGGGGGCTTGGAGACCCAGTACTTC | CASSPIAGGLETQYF
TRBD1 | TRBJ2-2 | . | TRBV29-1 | TGCAGCGCCGACAGGGCTAGCACCGGGGAGCTGTTTTTT | CSADRASTGELFF
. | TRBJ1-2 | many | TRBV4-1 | TGCGCCAGCAGCCAAGATTCAACAGGGTTGTTAGGCTACACCTTC | CASSQDSTGLLGYTF
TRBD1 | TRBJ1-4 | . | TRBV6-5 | TGTGCCAGCAGCGTCGGGACAGGGGGCAAGAAACTGTTTTTT | CASSVGTGGKKLFF
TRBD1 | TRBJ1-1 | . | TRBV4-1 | TGCGCCAGCAGCCTTGGTTGGACAGGGGATTCTGAAGCTTTCTTT | CASSLGWTGDSEAFF
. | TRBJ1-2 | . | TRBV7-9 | TGTGCCAGCAGCTTAGTAGGCATACAGGTATCCTTC | CASSLVGIQVSF
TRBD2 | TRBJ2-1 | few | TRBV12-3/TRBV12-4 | TGTGCCAGCAGTTTTGGGGGGGTTGAAAATGAGCAGTTCTTC | CASSFGGVENEQFF
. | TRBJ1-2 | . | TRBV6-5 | TGTGCCAGCAGTTACGGGGGGGATACCTATGGCTACACCTTC | CASSYGGDTYGYTF
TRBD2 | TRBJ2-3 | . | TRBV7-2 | TGTGCCAGCAGACGGACTAGCGGGGGTAGCACAGATACGCAGTATTTT | CASRRTSGGSTDTQYF
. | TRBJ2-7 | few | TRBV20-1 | TGCAGTGCTAGAGATCTCGATAGCTCCTACGAGCAGTACTTC | CSARDLDSSYEQYF
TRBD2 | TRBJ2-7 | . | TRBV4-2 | TGTGCCAGCAGCCAGCGAGCGGGGTCTCCTGACGAGCAGTACTTC | CASSQRAGSPDEQYF
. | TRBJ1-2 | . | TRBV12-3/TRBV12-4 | TGTGCCAGCAGTCACAGGGCTACGGGCTACACCTTC | CASSHRATGYTF
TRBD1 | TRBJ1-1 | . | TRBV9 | TGTGCCAGCAGTTTACAGGGGGCTATGAACACTGAAGCTTTCTTT | CASSLQGAMNTEAFF
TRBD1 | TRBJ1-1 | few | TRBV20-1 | TGCAGTGCTATCCCGCCCAGGACAGGGGACCCTGAAGCTTTCTTT | CSAIPPRTGDPEAFF
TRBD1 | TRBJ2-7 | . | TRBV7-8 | TGTGCCAGCAGCTTAGAAAGGGGGCGCCCCTACGAGCAGTACTTC | CASSLERGRPYEQYF
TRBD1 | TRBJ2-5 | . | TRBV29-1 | TGCAGCGTGGCGACAGGGGCACAAGAGACCCAGTACTTC | CSVATGAQETQYF
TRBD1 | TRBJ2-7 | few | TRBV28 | TGTGCCAGCAATCACAGGGGGGATTACGAGCAGTACTTC | CASNHRGDYEQYF
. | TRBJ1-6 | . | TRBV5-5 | TGTGCCAGCAGCTTGTCTCCAACAGTAAATAATTCACCCCTCCACTTT | CASSLSPTVNNSPLHF
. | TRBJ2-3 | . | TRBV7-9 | TGTGCCAGCAGCGGAGAGGGTGTAGATACGCAGTATTTT | CASSGEGVDTQYF
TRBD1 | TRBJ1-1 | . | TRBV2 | TGTGCCAGCAGTGGCGACAGGGGTGAAGCTTTCTTT | CASSGDRGEAFF
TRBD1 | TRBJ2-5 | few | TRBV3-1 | TGTGCCAGCAGCCGACAGGGGAGGTCCCAGTACTTC | CASSRQGRSQYF
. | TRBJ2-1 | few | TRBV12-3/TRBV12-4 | TGTGCCAGCGGTTTCCTCCAGGTTCGTGGCAATGAGCAGTTCTTC | CASGFLQVRGNEQFF
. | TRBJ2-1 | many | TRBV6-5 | TGTGCCAGCAGTTACCGCGTAAGGGTCGGCTCCTACAATGAGCAGTTCTTC | CASSYRVRVGSYNEQFF
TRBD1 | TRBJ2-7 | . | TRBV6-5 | TGTGCCAGCAGTAGGGACAGGGGGCTTTCTACGCAGTACTTC | CASSRDRGLSTQYF
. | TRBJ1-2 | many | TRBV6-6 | TGTGCCAGCGCCGATAACTATGGCTACACCTTC | CASADNYGYTF
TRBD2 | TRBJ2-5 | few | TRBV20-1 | TGCAGTGCCGATAAGGGCGGCGGGAGAAGGTTCTTC | CSADKGGGRRFF
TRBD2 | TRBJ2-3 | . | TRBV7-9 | TGTGCCAGCAGCTTGGAGCCGGGACTAGCGGGGGATACGCTGTATTTT | CASSLEPGLAGDTLYF
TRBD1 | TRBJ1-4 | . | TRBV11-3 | TGTGCCAGCAGCTTAGATTACAGGGGTGGTGAAAAACTGTTTTTT | CASSLDYRGGEKLFF
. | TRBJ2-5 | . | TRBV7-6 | TGTGCCAGCAGCAGTTGGTCAGAGACTCCTCTCCAAGAGACCCAGTACTTC | CASSSWSETPLQETQYF
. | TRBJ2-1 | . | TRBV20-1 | TGCAGTGCCGAGGGGGAGGGGACGGCACAACACAATGAGCAGTTCTTC | CSAEGEGTAQHNEQFF
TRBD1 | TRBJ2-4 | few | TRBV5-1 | TGCGCCAGCAGCTTGGCGACAGGGGGAGTAAACATTCAGTACTTC | CASSLATGGVNIQYF
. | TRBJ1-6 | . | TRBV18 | TGTGCCAGCTCCCCAGGATCGGGAACCAATAATTCACCCCTCCACTTT | CASSPGSGTNNSPLHF
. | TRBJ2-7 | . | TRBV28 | TGTGCCAGCAGCCCCCCCGGAGGGTCCCACGAGCAGTACTTC | CASSPPGGSHEQYF
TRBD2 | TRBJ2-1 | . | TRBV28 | TGTGCCAGCAGTCAAGCGGGGGGGGACCACAATGAGCAGTTCTTC | CASSQAGGDHNEQFF
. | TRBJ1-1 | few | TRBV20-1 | TGCAGTGTTCCAACAGGGAAGGGCACTGAAGCTTTCTTT | CSVPTGKGTEAFF
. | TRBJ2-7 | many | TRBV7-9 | TGTGCCAGCAGCTTGGACCTCTCCTACGAGCAGTACTTC | CASSLDLSYEQYF
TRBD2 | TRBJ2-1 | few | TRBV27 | TGTGCCAGCAGTTACGGGACTAGCCTTTACAATGAGCAGTTCTTC | CASSYGTSLYNEQFF